The 8 T cell receptor beta chains given below trace back to one sample, sequenced in a study of blood T cell repertoires in COVID-19. The data were produced by immunoSEQ multiplex PCR, yet TCRdb's version contains in-frame clones alone and is incomplete. The sample has around 67,000 clones; 75% to 90% are singletons. The sequencing input was peripheral blood. All receptors come from a man between 50 and 59 years old with active COVID-19.

The genes are TRBV19 and TRBJ1-6, with TRBD1 identical over 9 bases. The CDR3 contains 15 residues. The V gene end was trimmed by 7 bases and the J gene end by 10 bases; junction bases not matched to a gene: 11. The germline V gene has CDR1 LNHDA and CDR2 SQIVND (reference sequence). The CDR3 region is CASKTDRGLYSPLHF. The CDR3 DNA follows: TGTGCCAGTAAAACGGACAGGGGTCTGTACTCACCCCTCCACTTT.

This clone has a handful of counts. For the CDR3, the DNA is TGTGCCAGCAGCGCCTTACAGGGGGATCAGCCCCAGCATTTT. It specifies CASSALQGDQPQHF. The genes are TRBV7-9 and TRBJ1-5; 8 nucleotides match TRBD1. Trimming removed 5 bases from V and 5 bases from J; junction bases left unmatched: 5. The length of the CDR3 is 14 residues. The germline V gene encodes CDR1 SEHNR and CDR2 FQNEAQ (reference sequence).

The chain carries TRBV28 and TRBJ2-1; TRBD2 agrees at 12 bases. CDR1 is MDHEN and CDR2 is SYDVKM in the germline V gene. J lost 8 bases, V lost 2 bases, and 10 bases had no gene match. CDR3 length: 17 residues. The CDR3, as DNA: TGTGCCAGCAGTTTAGCCCTACTAGCGGGAGGCCGCCATGAGCAGTTCTTC. Translated: CASSLALLAGGRHEQFF.

This chain joins TRBV5-5 and TRBJ2-3; possibly TRBD1 for D (6 bases). Germline-derived CDR1 and CDR2 are SGHKS and YYEKEE (reference sequence). V was cut by 4 bases and J by 3 bases, with 18 bases left in between. This CDR3 spans 16 amino acids. The chain's CDR3 is CASSPLRGTETDTQYF. DNA of the CDR3: TGTGCCAGCAGCCCCCTTAGGGGGACGGAGACAGATACGCAGTATTTT. Full variable domain (rest looked up from reference TRBV5-5 and TRBJ2-3): DAGVTQSPTHLIKTRGQQVTLRCSPISGHKSVSWYQQVLGQGPQFIFQYYEKEERGRGNFPDRFSARQFPNYSSELNVNALLLGDSALYLCASSPLRGTETDTQYFGPGTRLTVL.

The chain recombines TRBV28 with TRBJ1-2, with 12 bases lining up with TRBD1. CDR1 is MDHEN, CDR2 SYDVKM, per germline. The junction had 11 bases not matched to a gene; V was cut back by 5 bases and J by 1 base. The CDR3 is 18 amino acids. In nucleotides, the CDR3 is TGTGCCAGCAGTGAGTCGCCGGGACAGGGGGCTGATAACTATGGCTACACCTTC. This encodes CASSESPGQGADNYGYTF.

The rearrangement joins TRBV3-1 (or the pseudogene TRBV3-2) to TRBJ2-5, with 14 bases matching TRBD2. This CDR3 is 19 amino acids long. The junction had 9 bases not matched to a gene; V was cut back by 1 base and J by 2 bases. CDR1 LGHDT and CDR2 YNNKEL come from the germline V gene (reference sequence). CDR3 sequence (DNA): TGTGCCAGCAGCCAAGGGGGGACTAGCGGGAGTATAAGGCAAGAGACCCAGTACTTC. Translated, it gives CASSQGGTSGSIRQETQYF.

This chain uses TRBV7-2 with TRBJ2-7, with 12 bases lining up with TRBD2. The germline CDR1 and CDR2 sequences are SGHTA and FQGNSA. CDR3 length: 18 amino acids. After removal of 1 base from V and 2 bases from J, the junction contained 9 bases not matched to a gene. The CDR3 is CASSLGAGTSGLTYEQYF. The CDR3 nucleotides are TGTGCCAGCAGCTTAGGGGCCGGGACTAGCGGGCTTACCTACGAGCAGTACTTC. The whole variable domain, remainder taken from reference TRBV7-2 and TRBJ2-7, is GAGVSQSPSNKVTEKGKDVELRCDPISGHTALYWYRQSLGQGLEFLIYFQGNSAPDKSGLPSDRFSAERTGGSVSTLTIQRTQQEDSAVYLCASSLGAGTSGLTYEQYFGPGTRLTVT.

V is TRBV19 and J is TRBJ1-2; 8 bases match TRBD1. The junction had 11 bases not matched to a gene; V was cut back by 4 bases and J by 7 bases. The CDR3 runs to 15 residues. Germline V gene sequence: CDR1 LNHDA, CDR2 SQIVND (reference sequence). In DNA form, the CDR3 reads TGTGCCAGTAGTACTCGGACAGGGCTCAGCGGTGGCTACACCTTC. This codes for CASSTRTGLSGGYTF.